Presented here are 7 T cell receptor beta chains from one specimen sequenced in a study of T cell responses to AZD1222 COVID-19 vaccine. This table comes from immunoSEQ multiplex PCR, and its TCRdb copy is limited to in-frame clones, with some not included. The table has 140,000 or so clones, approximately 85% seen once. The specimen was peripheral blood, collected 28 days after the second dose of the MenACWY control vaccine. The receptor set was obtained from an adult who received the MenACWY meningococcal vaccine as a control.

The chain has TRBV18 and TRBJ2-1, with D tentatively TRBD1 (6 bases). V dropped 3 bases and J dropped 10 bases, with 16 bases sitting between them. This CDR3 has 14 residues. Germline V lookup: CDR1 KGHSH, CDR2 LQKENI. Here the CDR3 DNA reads TGTGCCAGCTCACCCGGTGGGGGCTCCGGGGAGCAGTTCTTC. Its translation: CASSPGGGSGEQFF.

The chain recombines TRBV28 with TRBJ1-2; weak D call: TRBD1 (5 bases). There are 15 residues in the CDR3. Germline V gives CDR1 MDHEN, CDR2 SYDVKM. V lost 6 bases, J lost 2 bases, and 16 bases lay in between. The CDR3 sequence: CASRGPGGSNYGYTF. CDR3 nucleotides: TGTGCCAGCAGGGGGCCTGGGGGATCCAACTATGGCTACACCTTC.

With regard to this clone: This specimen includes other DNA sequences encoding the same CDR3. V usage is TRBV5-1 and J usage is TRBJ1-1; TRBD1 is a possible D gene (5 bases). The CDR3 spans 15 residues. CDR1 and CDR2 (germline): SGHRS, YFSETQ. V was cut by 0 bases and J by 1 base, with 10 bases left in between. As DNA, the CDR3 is TGCGCCAGCAGCTTGGGGGGCCGGGGGAACACTGAAGCTTTCTTT. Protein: CASSLGGRGNTEAFF.

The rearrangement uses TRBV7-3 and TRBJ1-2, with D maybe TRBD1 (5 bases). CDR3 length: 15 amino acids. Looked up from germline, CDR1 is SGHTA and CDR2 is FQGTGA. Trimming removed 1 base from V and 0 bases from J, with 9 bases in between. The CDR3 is CASSLNPTANYGYTF. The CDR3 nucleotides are TGTGCCAGCAGCTTAAACCCGACAGCTAACTATGGCTACACCTTC.

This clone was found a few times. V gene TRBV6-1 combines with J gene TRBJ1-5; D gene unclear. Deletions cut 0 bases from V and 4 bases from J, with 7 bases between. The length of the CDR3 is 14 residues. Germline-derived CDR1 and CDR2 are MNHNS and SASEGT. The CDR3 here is CASSEALGNQPQHF. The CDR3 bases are TGTGCCAGCAGTGAAGCGTTAGGGAATCAGCCCCAGCATTTT.

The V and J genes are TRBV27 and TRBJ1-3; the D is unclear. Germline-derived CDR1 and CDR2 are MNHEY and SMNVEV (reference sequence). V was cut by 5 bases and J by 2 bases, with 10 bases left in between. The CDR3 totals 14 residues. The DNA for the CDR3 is TGTGCCAGCAGTCCCGTATCCCCTGGAAACACCATATATTTT. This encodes CASSPVSPGNTIYF.

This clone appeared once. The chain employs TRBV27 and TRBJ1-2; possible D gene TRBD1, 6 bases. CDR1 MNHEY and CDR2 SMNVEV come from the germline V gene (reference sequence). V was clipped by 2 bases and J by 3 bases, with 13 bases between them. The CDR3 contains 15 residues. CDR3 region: CASSLRRGQHYGYTF. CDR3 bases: TGTGCCAGCAGTTTAAGACGAGGACAGCACTATGGCTACACCTTC.